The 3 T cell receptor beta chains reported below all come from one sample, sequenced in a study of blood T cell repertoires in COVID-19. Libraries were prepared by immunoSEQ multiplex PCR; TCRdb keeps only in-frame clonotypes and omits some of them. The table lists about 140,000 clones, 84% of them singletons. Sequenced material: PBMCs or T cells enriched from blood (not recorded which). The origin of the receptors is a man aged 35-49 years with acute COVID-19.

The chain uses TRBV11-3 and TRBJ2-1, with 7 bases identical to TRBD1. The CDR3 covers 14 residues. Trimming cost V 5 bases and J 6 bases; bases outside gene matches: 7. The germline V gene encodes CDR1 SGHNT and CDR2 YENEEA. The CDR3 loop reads CASSQNRGPNEQFF. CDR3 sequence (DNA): TGTGCCAGCAGCCAGAACAGGGGCCCCAATGAGCAGTTCTTC.

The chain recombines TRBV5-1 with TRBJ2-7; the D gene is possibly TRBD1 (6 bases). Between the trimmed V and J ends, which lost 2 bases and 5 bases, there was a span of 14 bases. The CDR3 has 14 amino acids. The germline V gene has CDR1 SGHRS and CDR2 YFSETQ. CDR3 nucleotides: TGCGCCAGCAGCTTCGCAGGGACACCCAACGAGCAGTACTTC. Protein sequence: CASSFAGTPNEQYF.

This CDR3 is CASSFVGQGAGGELFF. DNA of the CDR3: TGTGCCAGCAGTTTCGTGGGACAGGGGGCAGGTGGGGAGCTGTTTTTT. The rearrangement uses TRBV27 and TRBJ2-2; the match to TRBD1 covers 12 bases. The V gene end was trimmed by 3 bases and the J gene end by 8 bases; junction bases not matched to a gene: 7. The CDR3 runs to 16 residues. Germline CDR1 reads MNHEY; CDR2 reads SMNVEV (reference sequence).